This TCR beta chain stems from a study of shared clonotypes between healthy human individuals. After removal of 6 bases from V and 1 base from J, the junction contained 8 bases not matched to a gene. The germline V gene has CDR1 MNHEY and CDR2 SMNVEV (reference sequence). CDR3 size: 15 residues. In the original workflow: ImmunoSEQ supplied junction-only sequences lacking quality scores, so filtering was different. Profiling relied on immunoSEQ multiplex PCR, and the TCRdb table lists in-frame clones only, not all of them. That table supplies the V and J calls and clone size; D and trimming were determined from the DNA. The table records 550,000 to 850,000 clones, approximately 79% of them present only once. CD4+ cell separation produced CD45RA+ naive and CD45RA-negative memory subsets.

What was sequenced was memory CD4+ T cells sorted from blood. Subset here: CD45RA-negative fraction. This rearrangement joins TRBV27 to TRBJ1-1; 7 bases agree with TRBD1. The TCR originated in a young woman in good health. The CDR3 region has the DNA TGTGCCAGCAGACGGGACAGCCCATCGAACACTGAAGCTTTCTTT. Encoded protein: CASRRDSPSNTEAFF.